These 24 T cell receptor beta chains came from one sample sequenced in a study of CD8+ T cells in alopecia areata. cDNA serving as the sequencing template came from extracted, reverse transcribed RNA. Using immunoSEQ multiplex PCR, the repertoire was profiled, and TCRdb retains in-frame clones only, with some absent. The sample carries about 180,000 clones, less than 70% recorded once. The treatment: oral pan-JAK inhibitor, 5-10 mg twice daily. Sequenced here: CD8+ T cells sorted from blood, sampled at week 24, from a patient treated with tofacitinib. The receptors derive from a human donor with alopecia areata.

V is TRBV4-3 and J is TRBJ2-1; D not certain. Between the trimmed V and J ends, which lost 3 bases and 6 bases, there was a span of 15 bases. CDR3 length equals 15 residues. Germline lookup yields CDR1 LGHNA and CDR2 YSLEER. The CDR3 region has the DNA TGCGCCAGCAGCCACGAACCAAACTTAGGCAATGAGCAGTTCTTC. Amino acids: CASSHEPNLGNEQFF.

This chain links TRBV5-1 with TRBJ1-2, with a possible D match to TRBD1 (5 bases). The V end lost 4 bases, the J end lost 6 bases, and 16 bases lay between the germline ends. CDR3 length: 14 residues. From germline, CDR1 is SGHRS and CDR2 YFSETQ. The CDR3 DNA follows: TGCGCCAGCAGCCAAACGGCAGGGAGGCATGGCTACACCTTC. Translating gives CASSQTAGRHGYTF.

The rearrangement links TRBV4-1 to TRBJ2-2; TRBD2 aligns across 10 bases. V lost 0 bases, J lost 3 bases, and 7 bases stayed unmatched. Germline V gives CDR1 MGHRA, CDR2 YSYEKL. This CDR3 has 18 residues. The CDR3 sequence: CASSQDPTSGADTGELFF. The DNA for the CDR3 is TGCGCCAGCAGCCAAGACCCAACTAGCGGGGCGGACACCGGGGAGCTGTTTTTT.

V usage is TRBV5-1 and J usage is TRBJ1-1; no firm D call. There are 15 residues in the CDR3. V lost 3 bases and J lost 1, with 13 bases in between. The germline CDR1 and CDR2 sequences are SGHRS and YFSETQ. The CDR3 is CASSSPATGNTEAFF. CDR3 in DNA: TGCGCCAGCAGCTCGCCCGCGACTGGGAACACTGAAGCTTTCTTT.

This clone occurred a few times. The chain carries TRBV11-2 and TRBJ2-1; perhaps D is TRBD1 or TRBD2 (5 bases each). CDR3 length: 14 residues. Trimming took 2 bases from V and 6 from J, leaving 11 bases between them. CDR1 and CDR2 from the germline V gene are SGHAT and FQNNGV. The CDR3 region is CASSLNWGTNEQFF. CDR3 in DNA: TGTGCCAGCAGCTTAAATTGGGGGACCAATGAGCAGTTCTTC.

V is TRBV7-8 and J is TRBJ1-1; D may be TRBD1 (5 bases). The CDR3 totals 16 residues. CDR1 is SGHVS and CDR2 is FQNEAQ in the germline V gene. Trimming took off 2 bases at V and 3 bases at J, with 16 bases between the two ends. The CDR3 sequence is CASSLFRALEDTEAFF. In nucleotides, the CDR3 is TGTGCCAGCAGCTTATTCAGGGCGTTGGAGGACACTGAAGCTTTCTTT. The full variable domain, its missing parts supplied by reference TRBV7-8 and TRBJ1-1, is GAGVSQSPRYKVAKRGQDVALRCDPISGHVSLFWYQQALGQGPEFLTYFQNEAQLDKSGLPSDRFFAERPEGSVSTLKIQRTQQEDSAVYLCASSLFRALEDTEAFFGQGTRLTVV.

This clone has at least ten counts. The CDR3 loop reads CASSTTRTGGISTEAFF. The CDR3 DNA follows: TGTGCCAGTAGTACCACGAGGACAGGGGGAATAAGCACTGAAGCTTTCTTT. The chain is built from TRBV19 and TRBJ1-1; 10 nucleotides match TRBD1. The CDR3 consists of 17 residues. With V trimmed by 4 bases and J by 4 bases, 12 bases remained unmatched. Germline-derived CDR1 and CDR2 are LNHDA and SQIVND (reference sequence).

The chain couples TRBV6-6 to TRBJ1-2; tentatively, D is TRBD1 (5 bases). The CDR3 is 15 amino acids. CDR1 is MNHNY, CDR2 SVGAGI, per germline (reference sequence). Trimming left V 0 bases short and J 6 bases short, with 14 bases between. CDR3 in DNA: TGTGCCAGCAGTTACTCCCCCGCCAGGGAGGATGGCTACACCTTC. This sequence encodes CASSYSPAREDGYTF.

The chain carries TRBV27 and TRBJ1-1, with D tentatively TRBD1 (5 bases). The CDR3 extends over 14 amino acids. Germline CDR1 reads MNHEY; CDR2 reads SMNVEV (reference sequence). The V end lost 7 bases, the J end lost 7 bases, and 19 bases lay between the germline ends. DNA for the CDR3: TGTGCCAGCACCCGACGCCCTGGGGGGTTTGAAGCTTTCTTT. Protein product: CASTRRPGGFEAFF.

The chain recombines TRBV29-1 with TRBJ1-2; 7 bases line up with TRBD1. The CDR3 loop spans 11 amino acids. Germline V gene data show CDR1 as SQVTM and CDR2 as ANQGSEA. The J segment lost 4 bases and the V segment lost 7 bases, leaving 3 bases of the junction unmatched. The CDR3 here is CSAPGGYGYTF. CDR3 in DNA: TGCAGCGCGCCAGGGGGCTATGGCTACACCTTC. Drawing the rest from reference TRBV29-1 and TRBJ1-2, the complete variable domain is SAVISQKPSRDICQRGTSLTIQCQVDSQVTMMFWYRQQPGQSLTLIATANQGSEATYESGFVIDKFPISRPNLTFSTLTVSNMSPEDSSIYLCSAPGGYGYTFGSGTRLTVV.

The chain employs TRBV4-3 and TRBJ2-7; the D call may be TRBD1 or TRBD2 (5 bases each). V was trimmed by 1 base and J by 5 bases, leaving 12 bases between them. This CDR3 has 14 amino acids. Germline lookup yields CDR1 LGHNA and CDR2 YSLEER. The CDR3 coding sequence is TGCGCCAGCAGCCAAGGGGACGGATCCAACGAGCAGTACTTC. The encoded protein is CASSQGDGSNEQYF.

The chain recombines TRBV30 with TRBJ1-1; 8 bases are a match to TRBD1. This CDR3 is built from 14 residues. Germline V gives CDR1 GTSNPN, CDR2 SVGIG (reference sequence). The junction had 14 bases not matched to a gene; V was cut back by 5 bases and J by 9 bases. The CDR3 DNA follows: TGTGCCTGGGGATTGGGACAGGACGGAATACAAGCTTTCTTT. Translating it yields CAWGLGQDGIQAFF.

This chain connects TRBV4-1 to TRBJ1-5; D call uncertain. Germline lookup yields CDR1 MGHRA and CDR2 YSYEKL. The V gene lost 4 bases and the J gene lost 5 bases, with 9 bases spanning the gap. The CDR3 loop spans 13 amino acids. CDR3 sequence reads: CASSPRLDQPQHF. The CDR3 nucleotides are TGCGCCAGCAGCCCACGTCTGGATCAGCCCCAGCATTTT.

The rearrangement joins TRBV6-5 to TRBJ2-5; D unresolved. V was clipped by 7 bases and J by 4 bases, with 4 bases between them. The germline V gene encodes CDR1 MNHEY and CDR2 SVGAGI. The CDR3 runs 10 residues. The CDR3 loop is CASMGETQYF. CDR3 bases: TGTGCCAGCATGGGAGAGACCCAGTACTTC.

V usage is TRBV6-1 and J usage is TRBJ2-7; 8 bases line up with TRBD1. Germline V gene sequence: CDR1 MNHNS, CDR2 SASEGT. The CDR3 runs 14 residues. V lost 4 bases and J lost 2; bases outside the gene matches: 4. The DNA for the CDR3 is TGTGCCAGCAGTGTATCAGGGGGCGCCTACGAGCAGTACTTC. It specifies CASSVSGGAYEQYF.

CDR3 in amino acids: CASSISPGLGGVYNEQFF. The CDR3 DNA sequence: TGTGCCAGTAGTATTTCCCCCGGACTAGGAGGAGTCTACAATGAGCAGTTCTTC. The rearrangement links TRBV19 to TRBJ2-1; TRBD2 matches at 7 bases. CDR3 length equals 18 residues. CDR1 is LNHDA and CDR2 is SQIVND in the germline V gene (reference sequence). The V gene end was trimmed by 3 bases and the J gene end by 3 bases; junction bases not matched to a gene: 14.

This sequence joins TRBV30 and TRBJ1-2; 8 bases align to TRBD1. The V and J ends lost 4 bases and 8 bases, in that order; junction bases with no gene match: 12. The length of the CDR3 is 14 residues. Germline V gene sequence: CDR1 GTSNPN, CDR2 SVGIG (reference sequence). The CDR3 region has the DNA TGTGCCTGGACCGGGACAGGAGATTGGGAAGGCTACACCTTC. Protein product: CAWTGTGDWEGYTF. Full variable domain (outside the CDR3, taken from reference TRBV30 and TRBJ1-2): SQTIHQWPATLVQPVGSPLSLECTVEGTSNPNLYWYRQAAGRGLQLLFYSVGIGQISSEVPQNLSASRPQDRQFILSSKKLLLSDSGFYLCAWTGTGDWEGYTFGSGTRLTVV.

This clone was counted a few times. The rearrangement joins TRBV19 to TRBJ2-1; 8 nucleotides match TRBD2. CDR3 length: 15 residues. Germline values: CDR1 LNHDA, CDR2 SQIVND (reference sequence). V lost 5 bases, J lost 6 bases, and 9 bases stayed unmatched. The CDR3 sequence is CASSFTAGALNEQFF. The DNA of the CDR3 is TGTGCCAGTAGTTTCACAGCGGGAGCTCTCAATGAGCAGTTCTTC.

This chain uses TRBV6-5 with TRBJ1-2; D unresolved. The CDR3 loop spans 15 amino acids. Germline V CDR1 and CDR2: MNHEY, SVGAGI. V lost 6 bases and J lost 2, with 16 bases in between. The CDR3, as DNA: TGTGCCAGCAGCCTCCGTGAGGACGGAAACTATGGCTACACCTTC. It is translated as CASSLREDGNYGYTF.

This clone was counted at least ten times. The same CDR3 also results from other DNA sequences found in this sample. The V call is TRBV19, the J call TRBJ1-1; D gene ambiguous. This CDR3 region has 13 residues. Looked up from germline, CDR1 is LNHDA and CDR2 is SQIVND (reference sequence). Deletions cut 3 bases from V and 0 bases from J, with 5 bases between. CDR3 DNA sequence: TGTGCCAGTAGTATTCTTTTGAACACTGAAGCTTTCTTT. It specifies CASSILLNTEAFF.

CDR3 in amino acids: CASSSGQGGSGYTF. CDR3 DNA sequence: TGTGCCAGCAGTTCCGGACAGGGTGGGTCTGGCTACACCTTC. V and J are TRBV27 and TRBJ1-2, with 8 bases identical to TRBD1. The junction had 8 bases not matched to a gene; V was cut back by 4 bases and J by 7 bases. The CDR3 consists of 14 residues. Germline loops: CDR1 MNHEY, CDR2 SMNVEV (reference sequence).

In its sample, this clone was seen a few times. This chain links TRBV5-4 with TRBJ1-1; TRBD1 might be the D (5 bases). Germline values: CDR1 SGHNT, CDR2 YYREEE (reference sequence). The V and J ends lost 4 bases and 8 bases respectively, with 12 bases between them. The CDR3 totals 12 residues. In DNA form, the CDR3 reads TGTGCCAGCAGCGAATGGGACCAAGAAGCTTTCTTT. Translating it yields CASSEWDQEAFF.

The chain recombines TRBV19 with TRBJ2-7; possible D gene TRBD1, 5 bases. The CDR3 runs 14 residues. Between the trimmed V and J ends, which lost 1 base and 4 bases, there was a span of 11 bases. From germline, CDR1 is LNHDA and CDR2 SQIVND (reference sequence). The CDR3 sequence is CASSIGGTAYEQYF. The CDR3 DNA is TGTGCCAGTAGTATAGGGGGCACAGCTTACGAGCAGTACTTC.

The rearrangement links TRBV7-7 to TRBJ2-5; D is perhaps TRBD1 or TRBD2 (6 bases each). The CDR3 totals 15 residues. Germline V gene lookup returns CDR1 SSHAT and CDR2 FNYEAQ (reference sequence). V lost 5 bases and J 8 bases, leaving 21 bases between the germline ends. CDR3 coding DNA: TGTGCCAGCAGCCCGGGGGCATCTTGGGGAGAAACCCAGTACTTC. Its protein product is CASSPGASWGETQYF. The full variable domain, its missing parts supplied by reference TRBV7-7 and TRBJ2-5, is GAGVSQSPRYKVTKRGQDVTLRCDPISSHATLYWYQQALGQGPEFLTYFNYEAQPDKSGLPSDRFSAERPEGSISTLTIQRTEQRDSAMYRCASSPGASWGETQYFGPGTRLLVL.